This T cell receptor beta chain was recorded in a study of identical twins. TCRdb reprocessed the 5' RACE reads via MiXCR and lists one record per CDR3 protein. The sample lists around 1.7 million distinct CDR3 sequences; about 31% were seen once. General observations from the study: The study drew conclusions from cross-sectional statistical analysis, not from following the same donors.

This clonotype was seen a single time. Its antigen is not identified. This CDR3 spans 15 amino acids. The junction had 9 bases not matched to a gene; V was cut back by 5 bases and J by 8 bases. Per the germline V gene, CDR1 is SGHTA and CDR2 is FQGNSA. Sequencing was performed on cord blood. The chain is built from TRBV7-2 and TRBJ1-4, with TRBD1 matching 9 bases. The receptor's source is a newborn girl in good health. This CDR3 reads CASSLRGQGREKLFF. The CDR3 DNA is TGTGCCAGCAGCCTCCGGGGACAGGGAAGGGAAAAACTGTTTTTT. Complete variable domain (other parts from reference TRBV7-2 and TRBJ1-4): GAGVSQSPSNKVTEKGKDVELRCDPISGHTALYWYRQSLGQGLEFLIYFQGNSAPDKSGLPSDRFSAERTGGSVSTLTIQRTQQEDSAVYLCASSLRGQGREKLFFGSGTQLSVL.